These 4 T cell receptor beta chains share one sample of origin, sequenced in a study of molecular identifiers for immune sequencing clone quantification. TCRdb ran MiXCR on the PCR reads and lists one entry per CDR3 protein. The sample yields about half a million distinct CDR3 sequences, roughly 26% seen once. The specimen sequenced was naive CD8+ T cells from blood, with Jurkat cell RNA spiked in. Subset in this sample: FACS-sorted CD8+CD4-CCR7+CD45RA+ naive T cells. The receptors here all came from a human donor in good health. Some libraries in this study had Jurkat cell RNA spiked in.

The chain carries TRBV6-1 and TRBJ1-1, with 7 bases matching TRBD1. Germline-derived CDR1 and CDR2 are MNHNS and SASEGT. The length of the CDR3 is 15 residues. V was clipped by 3 bases and J by 4 bases; unmatched bases: 8. CDR3 bases: TGTGCCAGCAGTGATTTGACAGGGTTATTCACTGAAGCTTTCTTT. Its translation is CASSDLTGLFTEAFF.

This clonotype turned up a few times. This CDR3 is CSARESYNDNQPQHF. In DNA, the CDR3 is TGCAGTGCTAGAGAATCCTACAACGACAATCAGCCCCAGCATTTT. The chain has TRBV20-1 and TRBJ1-5; D is unclear. Germline-derived CDR1 and CDR2 are DFQATT and SNEGSKA (reference sequence). The length of the CDR3 is 15 residues. Trimming pared 0 bases from V and 3 bases from J, leaving 12 bases between.

The chain is built from TRBV2 and TRBJ2-2, with D perhaps being TRBD1 or TRBD2 (5 bases each). Per germline, CDR1 SNHLY and CDR2 FYNNEI. The V gene lost 1 base and the J gene lost 4 bases, with 25 bases spanning the gap. The CDR3 is 20 amino acids. The CDR3 here is CASSEGPGTTEKGSTGELFF. In nucleotides, the CDR3 is TGTGCCAGCAGTGAAGGGCCGGGGACGACAGAAAAAGGAAGCACCGGGGAGCTGTTTTTT.

In its sample, this clonotype was seen a few times. The chain employs TRBV30 and TRBJ2-7, with 7 bases matching TRBD1. CDR1 and CDR2 (germline): GTSNPN, SVGIG (reference sequence). The CDR3 is 12 amino acids. The ends lost 2 bases at V and 6 bases at J; junction bases unmatched: 4. This CDR3 reads CAWSLTGSEQYF. The CDR3 bases are TGTGCCTGGAGTCTGACAGGGAGCGAGCAGTACTTC.